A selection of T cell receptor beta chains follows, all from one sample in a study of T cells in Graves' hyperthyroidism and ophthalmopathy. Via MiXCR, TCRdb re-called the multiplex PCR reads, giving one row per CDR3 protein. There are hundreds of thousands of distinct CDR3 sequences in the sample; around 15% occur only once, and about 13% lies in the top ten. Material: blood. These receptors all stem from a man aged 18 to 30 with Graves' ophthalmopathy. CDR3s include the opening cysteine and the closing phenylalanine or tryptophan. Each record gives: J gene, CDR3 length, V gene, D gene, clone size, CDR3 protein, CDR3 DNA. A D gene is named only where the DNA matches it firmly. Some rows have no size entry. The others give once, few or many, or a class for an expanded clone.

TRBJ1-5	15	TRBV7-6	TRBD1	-	CASSQGQGADQPQHF	TGTGCCAGCAGCCAAGGACAGGGGGCTGATCAGCCCCAGCATTTT
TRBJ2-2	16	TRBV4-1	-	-	CASSPRSGAGTGELFF	TGCGCCAGCAGCCCAAGATCTGGGGCGGGCACCGGGGAGCTGTTTTTT
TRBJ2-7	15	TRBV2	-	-	CASSEPLAGLGEQYF	TGTGCCAGCAGCGAACCCCTAGCAGGGCTGGGCGAGCAGTACTTC
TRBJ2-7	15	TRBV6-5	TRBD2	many	CASSYSLAGGYEQYF	TGTGCCAGCAGTTACTCTTTAGCGGGAGGTTACGAGCAGTACTTC
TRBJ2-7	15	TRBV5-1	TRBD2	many	CASSEGLAGVNEQYF	TGCGCCAGCAGCGAAGGACTAGCGGGGGTAAACGAGCAGTACTTC
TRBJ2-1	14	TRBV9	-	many	CASSGTASYNEQFF	TGTGCCAGCAGCGGGACAGCCTCCTACAATGAGCAGTTCTTC
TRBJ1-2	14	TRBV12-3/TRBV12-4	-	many	CASSFDNSFYGYTF	TGTGCCAGCAGTTTTGACAACAGCTTCTATGGCTACACCTTC
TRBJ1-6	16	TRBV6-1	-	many	CASSDLGSSYNSPLHF	TGTGCCAGCAGTGATCTGGGAAGCTCCTATAATTCACCCCTCCACTTT
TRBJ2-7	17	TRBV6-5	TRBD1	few	CASSYSRRQGISYEQYF	TGTGCCAGCAGTTACTCTCGTCGACAGGGTATATCCTACGAGCAGTACTTC
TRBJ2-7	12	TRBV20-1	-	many	CSAREITWEQYF	TGCAGTGCTAGAGAAATAACCTGGGAGCAGTACTTC
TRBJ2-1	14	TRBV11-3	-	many	CASSPPYAVNEQFF	TGTGCCAGCAGCCCACCATATGCGGTAAATGAGCAGTTCTTC
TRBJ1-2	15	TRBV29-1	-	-	CSVADDLGANYGYTF	TGCAGCGTTGCGGACGACTTGGGAGCTAACTATGGCTACACCTTC
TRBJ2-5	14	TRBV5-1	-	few	CASSLGEAKETQYF	TGCGCCAGCAGCTTGGGTGAAGCGAAAGAGACCCAGTACTTC
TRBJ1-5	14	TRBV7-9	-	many	CASSLGGNNQPQHF	TGTGCCAGCAGCTTAGGAGGCAACAATCAGCCCCAGCATTTT
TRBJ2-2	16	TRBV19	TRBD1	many	CASSIRQGTNTGELFF	TGTGCCAGTAGTATACGACAGGGGACCAACACCGGGGAGCTGTTTTTT
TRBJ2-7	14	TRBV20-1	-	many	CSARVALGAREQYF	TGCAGTGCTAGAGTGGCGCTTGGCGCGCGCGAGCAGTACTTC
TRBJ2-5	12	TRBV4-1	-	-	CASSQELETQYF	TGCGCCAGCAGCCAAGAGCTCGAGACCCAGTACTTC
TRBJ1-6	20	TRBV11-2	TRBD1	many	CASSFTLPGQGSSYNSPLHF	TGTGCCAGCAGCTTCACCCTACCGGGACAGGGGAGCTCCTATAATTCACCCCTCCACTTT
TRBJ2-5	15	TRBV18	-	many	CASSPPAGTEETQYF	TGTGCCAGCTCACCACCGGCGGGGACGGAAGAGACCCAGTACTTC
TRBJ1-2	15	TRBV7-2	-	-	CASSLGGEGFYGYTF	TGTGCCAGCAGCTTAGGGGGGGAGGGCTTCTATGGCTACACCTTC
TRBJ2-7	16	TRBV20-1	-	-	CSARGARRGSGYEQYF	TGCAGTGCTAGAGGGGCTCGACGGGGGAGTGGCTACGAGCAGTACTTC
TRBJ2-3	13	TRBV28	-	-	CASSPTISDTQYF	TGTGCCAGCAGTCCAACGATCTCAGATACGCAGTATTTT
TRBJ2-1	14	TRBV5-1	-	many	CASSISQGSNEQFF	TGCGCCAGCAGCATATCACAGGGTTCAAATGAGCAGTTCTTC
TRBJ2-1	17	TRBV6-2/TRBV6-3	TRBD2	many	CASSYETSDEPYNEQFF	TGTGCCAGCAGTTACGAGACTAGCGACGAACCCTACAATGAGCAGTTCTTC
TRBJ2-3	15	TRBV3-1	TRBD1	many	CASSQRTGYTDTQYF	TGTGCCAGCAGCCAGAGGACAGGCTATACAGATACGCAGTATTTT
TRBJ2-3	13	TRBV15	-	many	CATSGTVPDTQYF	TGTGCCACCAGCGGGACTGTTCCAGATACGCAGTATTTT
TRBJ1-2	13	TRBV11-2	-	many	CASSLTGGVGYTF	TGTGCCAGCAGCTTAACCGGAGGGGTGGGCTACACCTTC
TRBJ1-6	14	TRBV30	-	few	CAWSPGRPSSPLHF	TGTGCCTGGAGTCCCGGGAGACCCTCATCACCCCTCCACTTT
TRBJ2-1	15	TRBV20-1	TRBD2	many	CSANGLAIIYNEQFF	TGCAGTGCAAACGGACTAGCGATAATTTACAATGAGCAGTTCTTC
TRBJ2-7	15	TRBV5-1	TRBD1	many	CASSSGQASSYEQYF	TGCGCCAGCAGCTCAGGACAGGCTTCCTCCTACGAGCAGTACTTC
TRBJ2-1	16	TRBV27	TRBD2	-	CASSLFLAGARNEQFF	TGTGCCAGCAGTTTATTCCTAGCGGGAGCAAGGAATGAGCAGTTCTTC
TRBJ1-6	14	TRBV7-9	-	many	CASSQDSYNSPLHF	TGTGCCAGCAGTCAGGACAGTTATAATTCACCCCTCCACTTT
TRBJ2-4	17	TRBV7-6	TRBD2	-	CANSLERGGGRKNIQYF	TGTGCCAACAGCTTAGAGCGGGGGGGGGGCCGCAAAAACATTCAGTACTTC
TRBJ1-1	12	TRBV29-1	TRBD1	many	CSGRGQSTEAFF	TGCAGCGGGAGGGGACAGAGCACTGAAGCTTTCTTT
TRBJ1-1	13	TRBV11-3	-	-	CASSFNVGSEAFF	TGTGCCAGCAGCTTCAACGTGGGGTCAGAAGCTTTCTTT
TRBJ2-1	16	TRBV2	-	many	CASSVSAGSSYNEQFF	TGTGCCAGCAGTGTATCTGCTGGAAGCTCCTACAATGAGCAGTTCTTC
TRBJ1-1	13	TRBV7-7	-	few	CASSLGDGTEAFF	TGTGCTAGCAGCTTAGGGGATGGCACTGAAGCTTTCTTT
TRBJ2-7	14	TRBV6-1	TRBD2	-	CASIPGLAGVEQYF	TGTGCCAGCATTCCGGGGCTAGCGGGAGTCGAGCAGTACTTC
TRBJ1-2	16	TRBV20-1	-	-	CSAREEVASRYHGYIF	TGCAGTGCTAGAGAGGAGGTGGCCTCCCGCTACCATGGCTACATCTTC
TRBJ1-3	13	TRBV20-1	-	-	CSAQKPRRNTIYF	TGCAGTGCTCAAAAACCTAGAAGAAACACCATATATTTT
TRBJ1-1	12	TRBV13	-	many	CASSLGWEEAFF	TGTGCCAGCAGCTTAGGGTGGGAGGAAGCTTTCTTT
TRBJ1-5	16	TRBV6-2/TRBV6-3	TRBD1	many	CASRSTGTGINQPQHF	TGTGCCAGCAGGTCTACCGGGACAGGAATCAATCAGCCCCAGCATTTT
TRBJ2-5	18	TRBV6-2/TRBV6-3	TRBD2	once	CASSYGGGLAGAEETQYF	TGTGCCAGCAGTTACGGGGGGGGGCTAGCGGGAGCGGAGGAGACCCAGTACTTC
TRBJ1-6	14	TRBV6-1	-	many	CASSEDQEDSPLHF	TGTGCCAGCAGTGAAGATCAGGAAGATTCACCCCTCCACTTT
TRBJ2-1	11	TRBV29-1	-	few	CSVEDSSEQFF	TGCAGCGTTGAAGACTCTAGCGAGCAGTTCTTC
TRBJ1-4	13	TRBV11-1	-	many	CASSLGQAMKLFF	TGTGCCAGCAGCTTAGGGCAGGCGATGAAACTGTTTTTT
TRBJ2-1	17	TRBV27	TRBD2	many	CASKISGRATSYNEQFF	TGTGCCAGCAAAATTAGCGGGAGGGCCACATCCTACAATGAGCAGTTCTTC
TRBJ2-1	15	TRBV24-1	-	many	CATSDFPSSYNEQFF	TGTGCCACCAGTGATTTCCCGAGCTCCTACAATGAGCAGTTCTTC
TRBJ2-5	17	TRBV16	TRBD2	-	CASSQGLAGEGLETQYF	TGTGCCAGCAGCCAAGGACTAGCGGGAGAGGGATTAGAGACCCAGTACTTC
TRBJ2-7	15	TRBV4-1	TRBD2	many	CASSQTSGSKYEQYF	TGCGCCAGCAGCCAGACTAGCGGGTCTAAGTACGAGCAGTACTTC
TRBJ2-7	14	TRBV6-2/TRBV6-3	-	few	CASSLPGRTYEQYF	TGTGCCAGCAGTTTACCGGGCCGAACCTACGAGCAGTACTTC
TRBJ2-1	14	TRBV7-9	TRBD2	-	CASSPQTSGGEQFF	TGTGCCAGCAGTCCCCAAACTAGCGGGGGTGAGCAGTTCTTC
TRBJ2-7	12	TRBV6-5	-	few	CASITESYEQYF	TGTGCCAGCATAACTGAGTCCTACGAGCAGTACTTC
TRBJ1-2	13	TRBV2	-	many	CASRERQGSGYTF	TGTGCCAGCAGGGAAAGGCAGGGCTCTGGCTACACCTTC
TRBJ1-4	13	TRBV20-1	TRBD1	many	CSAKGDRGEKLFF	TGCAGTGCTAAGGGTGACAGGGGTGAAAAACTGTTTTTT
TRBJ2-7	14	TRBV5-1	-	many	CASSLDRAIYEQYF	TGCGCCAGCAGCTTGGACAGGGCTATCTACGAGCAGTACTTC
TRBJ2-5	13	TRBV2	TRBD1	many	CASRQGARETQYF	TGTGCCAGCAGACAGGGGGCAAGAGAGACCCAGTACTTC